Listed here are 6 T cell receptor beta chains from one sample, sequenced in a study of CD8 T cells in Susac syndrome (dated by TCRdb to between 2018 and 2021). Libraries came from the immunoSEQ multiplex PCR assay. RNA was extracted using the RNeasy kit, and roughly 0.5 to 1 microgram was reverse transcribed with random hexamers. Using fastp at Q25 and MiXCR, TCRdb reprocessed the public reads and kept productive beta chains. Identical CDR3 proteins give one entry, which carries the most common genes and DNA. In this sample the table shows about 210,000 distinct CDR3 sequences, approximately 95% of which occur a single time. The ten largest account for 0.082% of the sample. The specimen sequenced was CD4+ T cells from PBMCs. These receptors came from a human donor with multiple sclerosis.

The V call is TRBV30, the J call TRBJ1-5; the match to TRBD1 covers 7 bases. V gave up 0 bases and J gave up 3 bases; unmatched junction bases: 8. CDR1 and CDR2 (germline): GTSNPN, SVGIG (reference sequence). CDR3 length: 16 amino acids. DNA for the CDR3: TGTGCCTGGAGTGTACACCCGACAGGGATCAATCAGCCCCAGCATTTT. Translated: CAWSVHPTGINQPQHF.

V usage is TRBV20-1 and J usage is TRBJ2-1; TRBD2 is a possible D gene (5 bases). V lost 3 bases to trimming and J lost 8 bases, with 11 bases between them. The CDR3 has 12 amino acids. The germline CDR1 and CDR2 sequences are DFQATT and SNEGSKA (reference sequence). CDR3 loop: CSASSRVDEQFF. The DNA of the CDR3 is TGCAGTGCTAGCTCGCGGGTCGATGAGCAGTTCTTC.

V and J are TRBV29-1 and TRBJ1-3; TRBD1 matches at 8 bases. Germline lookup yields CDR1 SQVTM and CDR2 ANQGSEA. V lost 7 bases and J lost 2; bases outside the gene matches: 10. The CDR3 contains 15 residues. This CDR3 is CSAVTGDFAGNTIYF. The CDR3 DNA follows: TGCAGCGCCGTGACAGGGGATTTTGCTGGAAACACCATATATTTT.

CDR3 in DNA: TGTGCCTGGATGGGGTTGAACACTGAAGCTTTCTTT. Translation gives CAWMGLNTEAFF. The V call is TRBV30, the J call TRBJ1-1; D not certain. CDR1 and CDR2 (germline): GTSNPN, SVGIG (reference sequence). V was trimmed by 4 bases and J by 0 bases, leaving 6 bases between them. This CDR3 comprises 12 residues. The variable domain in full, completed from reference TRBV30 and TRBJ1-1, reads SQTIHQWPATLVQPVGSPLSLECTVEGTSNPNLYWYRQAAGRGLQLLFYSVGIGQISSEVPQNLSASRPQDRQFILSSKKLLLSDSGFYLCAWMGLNTEAFFGQGTRLTVV.

V gene TRBV7-9 combines with J gene TRBJ2-1, with D possibly TRBD2 on 5 matching bases. The V gene lost 5 bases and the J gene lost 5 bases, with 13 bases spanning the gap. Germline lookup yields CDR1 SEHNR and CDR2 FQNEAQ (reference sequence). This CDR3 is built from 14 residues. DNA for the CDR3: TGTGCCAGCAGCCCCCAACCCGGGGACAATGAGCAGTTCTTC. Amino acids: CASSPQPGDNEQFF.

The DNA of the CDR3 is TGTGCCTCAGGACCAACGGCAAACACCGGGGAGCTGTTTTTT. Amino acid sequence: CASGPTANTGELFF. The rearrangement joins TRBV9 to TRBJ2-2; D ambiguous. The germline gives CDR1 SGDLS, CDR2 YYNGEE. This CDR3 has 14 residues. V was cut by 10 bases and J by 2 bases, with 15 bases left in between.